Listed here are 30 T cell receptor beta chains from one sample, sequenced in a study of blood T cell repertoires in COVID-19. The data were produced by immunoSEQ multiplex PCR, yet TCRdb's version contains in-frame clones alone and is incomplete. Here the sample spans approximately 300,000 clones, 85% to 90% being singletons. Sequencing was done on a sample of peripheral blood. The origin of the receptors is a woman aged 50 to 65 with COVID-19, enrolled during active disease.

The chain is built from TRBV27 and TRBJ2-7; 11 bases are shared with TRBD2. In germline, CDR1 is MNHEY, CDR2 SMNVEV (reference sequence). Unmatched junction bases numbered 15, after V lost 5 bases and J lost 3 bases. CDR3 length: 18 amino acids. CDR3 amino acids: CASSRTPQSGTSGYEQYF. CDR3 sequence (DNA): TGTGCCAGCAGTCGGACACCCCAGTCCGGGACTAGCGGCTACGAGCAGTACTTC.

CDR3 sequence reads: CASSLAGLEAFF. DNA for the CDR3: TGCGCCAGCAGCTTGGCGGGACTTGAAGCTTTCTTT. The genes are TRBV5-1 and TRBJ1-1, with a tentative D call TRBD1 (5 bases). Deletions cut 0 bases from V and 7 bases from J, with 7 bases between. The CDR3 covers 12 residues. Germline V gene lookup returns CDR1 SGHRS and CDR2 YFSETQ.

The DNA of the CDR3 is TGTGCCAGTACCACGGGGACTAGCGGGAAGGGGGAGCTGTTTTTT. Translated, it gives CASTTGTSGKGELFF. The chain couples TRBV19 to TRBJ2-2; the match to TRBD2 covers 13 bases. J gave up 8 bases and V 7 bases, and 7 bases lay outside the gene matches. This CDR3 has 15 residues. Germline V gene sequence: CDR1 LNHDA, CDR2 SQIVND (reference sequence). Filled out from reference TRBV19 and TRBJ2-2, the complete variable domain reads DGGITQSPKYLFRKEGQNVTLSCEQNLNHDAMYWYRQDPGQGLRLIYYSQIVNDFQKGDIAEGYSVSREKKESFPLTVTSAQKNPTAFYLCASTTGTSGKGELFFGEGSRLTVL.

This clone was counted once. V gene TRBV18 combines with J gene TRBJ1-4; 7 bases are a match to TRBD1. Germline V gives CDR1 KGHSH, CDR2 LQKENI. The CDR3 extends over 16 amino acids. V gave up 1 base and J gave up 7 bases; unmatched junction bases: 9. The CDR3 bases are TGTGCCAGCTCACCACTCGGACAGGCGGGTAGTGAAAAACTGTTTTTT. Its translation: CASSPLGQAGSEKLFF.

The rearrangement uses TRBV2 and TRBJ1-2; D is unresolved. Germline values: CDR1 SNHLY, CDR2 FYNNEI. Trimming stripped 5 bases from V and 0 bases from J, with 10 bases between. The CDR3 has 14 residues. CDR3: CASSPYSSNYGYTF. The DNA of the CDR3 is TGTGCCAGCAGTCCGTACAGTTCTAACTATGGCTACACCTTC.

This clone has a single count. V is TRBV2 and J is TRBJ1-4, with TRBD1 matching 9 bases. The germline CDR1 and CDR2 sequences are SNHLY and FYNNEI. J gave up 7 bases and V 8 bases, and 8 bases lay outside the gene matches. CDR3 size: 14 residues. CDR3 sequence (DNA): TGTGCCAGCGGACAGGGGCTTAGGGTTGAAAAACTGTTTTTT. Translation gives CASGQGLRVEKLFF.

V is TRBV11-2 and J is TRBJ2-3; TRBD2 might be the D (5 bases). V lost 3 bases to trimming and J lost 1 base, with 8 bases between them. This CDR3 contains 14 residues. Germline V CDR1 and CDR2: SGHAT, FQNNGV. The CDR3 protein is CASSLEARTDTQYF. CDR3 DNA sequence: TGTGCCAGCAGCTTGGAGGCCCGCACAGATACGCAGTATTTT.

In this sample, this clone turned up once. The chain employs TRBV6-6 and TRBJ1-1; 7 bases are a match to TRBD1. CDR1 and CDR2 from the germline V gene are MNHNY and SVGAGI (reference sequence). The CDR3 extends over 13 amino acids. Trimming removed 6 bases from V and 3 bases from J; junction bases left unmatched: 4. DNA of the CDR3: TGTGCCAGCAGGAACCAGGGGGACACTGAAGCTTTCTTT. This translates into CASRNQGDTEAFF.

The chain employs TRBV28 and TRBJ1-1, with 8 bases fitting TRBD1. J was trimmed by 1 base and V by 8 bases; bases with no gene match: 6. The germline V gene has CDR1 MDHEN and CDR2 SYDVKM. This CDR3 spans 14 amino acids. The CDR3: CASSRTGWNTEAFF. The CDR3 coding sequence is TGTGCCAGCTCCCGGACAGGGTGGAACACTGAAGCTTTCTTT.

The chain carries TRBV7-9 and TRBJ2-3, with D unclear. The CDR3 is 16 amino acids. Germline CDR1 SEHNR, CDR2 FQNEAQ (reference sequence). V dropped 5 bases and J dropped 0 bases, with 15 bases sitting between them. The CDR3 spells CASSHTVPPSTDTQYF. The CDR3 nucleotides read TGTGCCAGCAGCCATACAGTGCCGCCTAGCACAGATACGCAGTATTTT.

The J gene is TRBJ2-2, the V gene TRBV9, with D possibly being TRBD2 (6 bases). V lost 4 bases and J 2 bases, leaving 12 bases between the germline ends. The germline V gene has CDR1 SGDLS and CDR2 YYNGEE. The CDR3 consists of 15 residues. The CDR3 here is CASSPRDLNTGELFF. The CDR3 DNA reads TGTGCCAGCAGCCCCCGGGACTTAAACACCGGGGAGCTGTTTTTT.

The J gene is TRBJ2-1, the V gene TRBV7-9; TRBD2 matches at 11 bases. V was pared by 1 base and J by 9 bases, with 5 bases of the junction left unmatched. Looked up from germline, CDR1 is SEHNR and CDR2 is FQNEAQ (reference sequence). The CDR3 length is 15 residues. In nucleotides, the CDR3 is TGTGCCAGCAGCTTAGTTAGCGGGAGGGCCCCTGAGCAGTTCTTC. Its translation: CASSLVSGRAPEQFF.

The chain joins TRBV5-1 to TRBJ1-1, with a possible D match to TRBD1 (6 bases). Germline assignment: CDR1 SGHRS and CDR2 YFSETQ. The CDR3 spans 14 residues. V shed 4 bases and J shed 1 base, with 11 bases lying between them. In nucleotides, the CDR3 is TGCGCCAGCAGCCTTCCGGGACAGAACACTGAAGCTTTCTTT. This encodes CASSLPGQNTEAFF.

This chain connects TRBV3-1 (or the pseudogene TRBV3-2) to TRBJ2-3; TRBD2 aligns across 14 bases. Germline loops: CDR1 LGHDT, CDR2 YNNKEL (reference sequence). The CDR3 spans 16 residues. V lost 6 bases to trimming and J lost 3 bases; unmatched junction nucleotides: 5. CDR3 nucleotide sequence: TGTGCCAGCAGTCCCCGGACTAGCGGGAGGACAGATACGCAGTATTTT. Amino acid sequence: CASSPRTSGRTDTQYF.

The CDR3, as DNA: TGCGCCAGCATCCCCTGGGGGGAGCACACTGAAGCTTTCTTT. Translated: CASIPWGEHTEAFF. This rearrangement joins TRBV23-1 to TRBJ1-1; D may be TRBD1 (5 bases). TRBV23-1 is an ORF; its function is uncertain. Trimming shortened V by 7 bases and J by 3 bases, and 15 bases separated the two germline ends. The CDR3 runs 14 residues.

The CDR3 DNA follows: TGTGCCATCAGTTCCACCGGGACAGGCTACGAGCAGTACTTC. This encodes CAISSTGTGYEQYF. The chain carries TRBV10-3 and TRBJ2-7; 8 bases align to TRBD1. V trimming: 5 bases; J trimming: 3 bases; junction bases outside the gene matches: 6. The CDR3 totals 14 residues. Germline V gene sequence: CDR1 ENHRY, CDR2 SYGVKD.

This clone was seen only a few times. The V call is TRBV5-1, the J call TRBJ2-2, with D tentatively TRBD2 (6 bases). This CDR3 comprises 16 residues. Trimming stripped 1 base from V and 3 bases from J, with 13 bases between. Germline assignment: CDR1 SGHRS and CDR2 YFSETQ. CDR3 nucleotide sequence: TGCGCCAGCAGCTTGTTTGGCGGGGAGGACACCGGGGAGCTGTTTTTT. Translating gives CASSLFGGEDTGELFF.

The V gene is TRBV9, the J gene TRBJ2-1; weak D call: TRBD1 (5 bases). Germline V lookup: CDR1 SGDLS, CDR2 YYNGEE. V was clipped by 2 bases and J by 7 bases, with 16 bases between them. The CDR3 length is 15 residues. The DNA for the CDR3 is TGTGCCAGCAGCGTCGAAGACAGCCGCCCTAATGAGCAGTTCTTC. Amino acids: CASSVEDSRPNEQFF.

The V and J genes are TRBV5-6 and TRBJ2-5; D not certain. The length of the CDR3 is 15 residues. CDR1 is SGHDT and CDR2 is YYEEEE in the germline V gene. Trimming removed 0 bases at V and 5 bases at J, with 14 bases between. CDR3 bases: TGTGCCAGCAGCTTGGACGGAAGAGCGAGGGAGACCCAGTACTTC. Its translation is CASSLDGRARETQYF. The whole variable domain, filled in from reference TRBV5-6 and TRBJ2-5, reads DAGVTQSPTHLIKTRGQQVTLRCSPKSGHDTVSWYQQALGQGPQFIFQYYEEEERQRGNFPDRFSGHQFPNYSSELNVNALLLGDSALYLCASSLDGRARETQYFGPGTRLLVL.

The chain has TRBV10-2 and TRBJ1-3; a possible D gene is TRBD1 (5 bases). The V gene lost 4 bases and the J gene lost 10 bases, with 14 bases spanning the gap. The CDR3 extends over 13 amino acids. Germline lookup yields CDR1 WSHSY and CDR2 SAAADI. CDR3 residues: CASSGIDSWTIYF. In DNA form, the CDR3 reads TGCGCCAGCAGTGGTATCGACAGTTGGACCATATATTTT.

J is TRBJ1-1 and V is TRBV30; D possibly corresponds to TRBD1 (6 bases). There are 15 residues in the CDR3. The germline gives CDR1 GTSNPN, CDR2 SVGIG (reference sequence). Trimming stripped 2 bases from V and 5 bases from J, with 18 bases between. In nucleotides, the CDR3 is TGTGCCTGGAGTCGGCACAGGGTAATAGGTACTGAAGCTTTCTTT. This gives the protein CAWSRHRVIGTEAFF.

The gene calls are TRBV12-3 or TRBV12-4 and TRBJ2-5; 8 bases line up with TRBD1. This CDR3 is 13 amino acids long. Trimming removed 5 bases from V and 7 bases from J; junction bases left unmatched: 6. CDR3 region: CASSKGQGLTQYF. The CDR3 bases are TGTGCCAGCAGTAAAGGACAGGGATTGACCCAGTACTTC.

V is TRBV15 and J is TRBJ2-5; D ambiguous. CDR1 is LNHNV and CDR2 is YYDKDF in the germline V gene (reference sequence). The CDR3 spans 13 residues. Trimming removed 1 base at V and 2 bases at J, with 5 bases between. In DNA, the CDR3 is TGTGCCACCAGCAGAGGGCAGCAAGAGACCCAGTACTTC. The encoded protein is CATSRGQQETQYF.

This chain joins TRBV14 and TRBJ2-1, with D hard to call. This CDR3 is 15 amino acids long. V lost 0 bases and J lost 4, with 10 bases in between. Germline V gives CDR1 SGHDN, CDR2 FVKESK. The CDR3, as DNA: TGTGCCAGCAGCCAAGAAACTTTCTTTTACAATGAGCAGTTCTTC. Translation: CASSQETFFYNEQFF.

This clone has just one count. The rearrangement links TRBV5-1 to TRBJ1-1, with 7 positions matching TRBD1. The CDR3 length is 16 residues. V gave up 3 bases and J gave up 0 bases; unmatched junction bases: 8. CDR1 is SGHRS, CDR2 YFSETQ, per germline. In nucleotides, the CDR3 is TGCGCCAGCAGCTGGACGGCGGGACAGCTGAACACTGAAGCTTTCTTT. Its protein product is CASSWTAGQLNTEAFF.

The gene calls are TRBV14 and TRBJ2-5; D may be TRBD1 (6 bases). Germline V lookup: CDR1 SGHDN, CDR2 FVKESK. Trimming removed 6 bases from V and 4 bases from J, with 12 bases in between. The CDR3 runs to 13 residues. The CDR3, as DNA: TGTGCCAGCAGTCGTGAAGGGGGAGAGACCCAGTACTTC. The encoded protein is CASSREGGETQYF.

This clone was seen only once. V gene TRBV7-9 combines with J gene TRBJ1-1, with 9 bases lining up with TRBD1. The V gene's germline CDR1 is SEHNR and CDR2 FQNEAQ (reference sequence). Unmatched junction bases numbered 8, after V lost 8 bases and J lost 1 base. The CDR3 sequence is 15 residues long. The CDR3 region has the DNA TGTGCCAGCCACGGGACAGGGACTGAGAACACTGAAGCTTTCTTT. This encodes CASHGTGTENTEAFF.

This chain connects TRBV6-5 to TRBJ1-1, with D perhaps TRBD1 (6 bases). Germline-derived CDR1 and CDR2 are MNHEY and SVGAGI. The CDR3 runs 15 residues. V was trimmed by 5 bases and J by 5 bases, leaving 18 bases between them. The CDR3 loop is CASSMTGRGGTEAFF. In DNA, the CDR3 is TGTGCCAGCAGTATGACAGGCCGGGGCGGGACTGAAGCTTTCTTT.

The rearrangement joins TRBV19 to TRBJ2-1; D not resolved. Germline CDR1 reads LNHDA; CDR2 reads SQIVND (reference sequence). The CDR3 is made up of 14 amino acids. V dropped 7 bases and J dropped 0 bases, with 10 bases sitting between them. Here the CDR3 DNA reads TGTGCCAGTACCCTAAGCCCCTCCTACAATGAGCAGTTCTTC. Amino acid sequence: CASTLSPSYNEQFF.

This chain connects TRBV24-1 to TRBJ2-5; TRBD1 matches at 9 bases. Germline V gene data show CDR1 as KGHDR and CDR2 as SFDVKD. Trimming cost V 4 bases and J 4 bases; bases outside gene matches: 9. This CDR3 comprises 16 residues. CDR3 DNA sequence: TGTGCCACCAGTGAGGCTACAGGGGGCTGGGGAGAGACCCAGTACTTC. This sequence encodes CATSEATGGWGETQYF.